This T cell receptor (beta chain) was observed in a study of early T cells in non-severe SARS-CoV-2 infection. Study observations and caveats: Missing private and CD4 specificities, VDJdb matching favored anti-spike CD8 responses.

With respect to this clonotype: What it recognizes is unknown.

The CDR3 covers 15 residues. CDR1 and CDR2 from the germline V gene are ENHRY and SYGVKD. J gave up 4 bases and V 10 bases, and 11 bases lay outside the gene matches. Each CDR3 protein gets one entry after TCRdb re-called the 5' RACE reads with MiXCR. The sample has roughly 48,000 distinct CDR3 sequences, just over 8% seen once. Input material: whole blood. The receptor comes from an adult who was a healthcare worker with PCR-confirmed SARS-CoV-2 infection or an uninfected control (not recorded which). V is TRBV10-3 and J is TRBJ2-7; 12 nucleotides line up with TRBD1. The CDR3 coding sequence is TGTGCCAGCAGCACCCGGGACAGGGGGCTGTACGAGCAGTACTTC. Encoded protein: CASSTRDRGLYEQYF.